This T cell receptor beta chain appears in the sequencing data of a study of human T cells and chemical hapten exposure. Study context: 2% DPC applied to a 2 cm by 2 cm arm area sensitized donors. Among samples, TCR yields varied mainly because of small differences in pooled library volume. Notes on the study in general: TCRs exceeding a frequency of 1 in 1000 stayed unchanged under DPC sensitization.

TCRdb processed the RACE reads anew with MiXCR; each CDR3 protein has one entry. The sample includes approximately 400,000 distinct CDR3 sequences, 4.8% seen only once; the top ten take 2% to 2.5%. Trimming took 4 bases from V and 7 from J, leaving 16 bases between them. The germline CDR1 and CDR2 sequences are LGHNA and YSLEER. The CDR3 is made up of 14 amino acids. The table lists this clonotype with many counts. Its antigen remains unidentified. Time point described: patch test 1, 2 weeks after DPC sensitization. Noted treatment: therapeutic diphenylcyclopropenone sensitization with weekly scalp DPC.

The source of this sequence is a woman aged 50 to 60 with alopecia areata. Some clones in this sample may be carry-over from other donors' samples. This sample comprised whole blood, obtained in connection with sensitization to the hapten diphenylcyclopropenone (DPC). The rearrangement links TRBV4-3 to TRBJ1-2; D remains unclear. The CDR3 DNA reads as TGCGCCAGCAGCCCCTCTCGTGAGGGAGTTGGCTACACCTTC. The encoded protein is CASSPSREGVGYTF.